The rows below give T cell receptor beta chains drawn from one sample of a study of T cell responses to AZD1222 COVID-19 vaccine. TCRdb keeps only in-frame clones here, not all; method: immunoSEQ multiplex PCR. The sample includes approximately 91,000 clones, 80% to 95% seen only once; the top ten take 25% to 30%. The material sequenced was peripheral blood, taken 28 days after the second AZD1222 dose. These receptors were taken from an adult who received the AZD1222 COVID-19 vaccine. CDR3s include the opening cysteine and the closing phenylalanine or tryptophan. Each record gives: D gene, J gene, V gene, clone size, CDR3 protein, CDR3 DNA. The D gene is left open where the match is weak. Clone size, where shown, is once, few, many, or a class for clones that have expanded.

D gene: .
J gene: TRBJ1-2
V gene: TRBV19
clone size: .
CDR3 protein: CASSDTGTRYGYTF
CDR3 DNA: TGTGCCAGTAGTGACACGGGAACTCGCTATGGCTACACCTTC

D gene: .
J gene: TRBJ1-2
V gene: TRBV7-9
clone size: .
CDR3 protein: CASSPSPGLGYGYTF
CDR3 DNA: TGTGCCAGCAGCCCTTCCCCGGGACTCGGCTATGGCTACACCTTC

D gene: .
J gene: TRBJ2-3
V gene: TRBV29-1
clone size: .
CDR3 protein: CGLEGGTDTQYF
CDR3 DNA: TGCGGGTTGGAGGGGGGCACAGATACGCAGTATTTT

D gene: .
J gene: TRBJ1-2
V gene: TRBV19
clone size: .
CDR3 protein: CASTSDWQIIYTF
CDR3 DNA: TGTGCCAGTACCTCCGATTGGCAGATCATCTACACCTTC

D gene: .
J gene: TRBJ2-1
V gene: TRBV7-2
clone size: .
CDR3 protein: CATRGSGASSYNEQFF
CDR3 DNA: TGTGCCACCAGAGGGAGCGGAGCGAGCTCCTACAATGAGCAGTTCTTC

D gene: .
J gene: TRBJ1-5
V gene: TRBV12-3/TRBV12-4
clone size: .
CDR3 protein: CASSGGAVQPQHF
CDR3 DNA: TGTGCCAGCAGTGGAGGGGCGGTTCAGCCCCAGCATTTT

D gene: .
J gene: TRBJ1-1
V gene: TRBV13
clone size: .
CDR3 protein: CASSLPQNTEAFF
CDR3 DNA: TGTGCCAGCAGCTTACCTCAGAACACTGAAGCTTTCTTT

D gene: .
J gene: TRBJ2-7
V gene: TRBV7-9
clone size: once
CDR3 protein: CASSSGWVEYF
CDR3 DNA: TGTGCCAGCAGCTCCGGGTGGGTGGAGTACTTC

D gene: .
J gene: TRBJ2-2
V gene: TRBV30
clone size: .
CDR3 protein: CAWSVTRDLITVGELFF
CDR3 DNA: TGTGCCTGGAGTGTAACCCGGGACTTAATTACCGTCGGGGAGCTGTTTTTT

D gene: TRBD1
J gene: TRBJ2-1
V gene: TRBV5-4
clone size: .
CDR3 protein: CASSSRTGEGYNEQFF
CDR3 DNA: TGTGCCAGCAGCAGTAGGACAGGGGAAGGCTACAATGAGCAGTTCTTC

D gene: TRBD1
J gene: TRBJ2-5
V gene: TRBV9
clone size: .
CDR3 protein: CASSRGQNQETQYF
CDR3 DNA: TGTGCCAGCAGTAGGGGACAGAACCAAGAGACCCAGTACTTC

D gene: TRBD1
J gene: TRBJ1-5
V gene: TRBV19
clone size: .
CDR3 protein: CASSIPYRGQRNQPQHF
CDR3 DNA: TGTGCCAGTAGTATACCTTACAGGGGGCAGCGCAATCAGCCCCAGCATTTT

D gene: TRBD2
J gene: TRBJ2-1
V gene: TRBV3-1/TRBV3-2
clone size: .
CDR3 protein: CASSPLRRAGDNEQFF
CDR3 DNA: TGTGCCAGCAGCCCCCTTAGGAGAGCGGGAGACAATGAGCAGTTCTTC

D gene: .
J gene: TRBJ1-1
V gene: TRBV14
clone size: .
CDR3 protein: CASSQGLTEAFF
CDR3 DNA: TGTGCCAGCAGCCAAGGACTCACTGAAGCTTTCTTT

D gene: TRBD1
J gene: TRBJ2-2
V gene: TRBV28
clone size: .
CDR3 protein: CASRQTGGNTGELFF
CDR3 DNA: TGTGCCAGCAGGCAGACAGGGGGGAACACCGGGGAGCTGTTTTTT

D gene: TRBD1
J gene: TRBJ1-2
V gene: TRBV7-2
clone size: .
CDR3 protein: CASSGTGTLGGYGYTF
CDR3 DNA: TGTGCCAGCTCCGGGACAGGGACACTAGGCGGCTATGGCTACACCTTC

D gene: .
J gene: TRBJ1-2
V gene: TRBV13
clone size: .
CDR3 protein: CASSLGPPLTF
CDR3 DNA: TGTGCCAGCAGCTTAGGCCCCCCTCTAACCTTC

D gene: .
J gene: TRBJ1-2
V gene: TRBV29-1
clone size: once
CDR3 protein: CSGGGVDGYTF
CDR3 DNA: TGCAGCGGTGGTGGGGTAGATGGCTACACCTTC

D gene: .
J gene: TRBJ2-7
V gene: TRBV18
clone size: .
CDR3 protein: CASSPRDTPGSYEQYF
CDR3 DNA: TGTGCCAGCTCACCCCGGGACACCCCTGGATCCTACGAGCAGTACTTC

D gene: .
J gene: TRBJ2-3
V gene: TRBV6-4
clone size: few
CDR3 protein: CASSDSDTDTQYF
CDR3 DNA: TGTGCCAGCAGTGACTCGGACACAGATACGCAGTATTTT

D gene: TRBD2
J gene: TRBJ2-2
V gene: TRBV9
clone size: .
CDR3 protein: CASSGTHPGLAGAHTGELFF
CDR3 DNA: TGTGCCAGCAGCGGAACTCATCCGGGACTAGCGGGAGCCCACACCGGGGAGCTGTTTTTT

D gene: .
J gene: TRBJ2-2
V gene: TRBV9
clone size: .
CDR3 protein: CASSVEGTGAPRTGELFF
CDR3 DNA: TGTGCCAGCAGCGTAGAAGGTACGGGGGCGCCCCGAACCGGGGAGCTGTTTTTT

D gene: .
J gene: TRBJ2-1
V gene: TRBV27
clone size: .
CDR3 protein: CASSHGTGHNEQFF
CDR3 DNA: TGTGCCAGCAGTCACGGGACTGGCCACAATGAGCAGTTCTTC

D gene: .
J gene: TRBJ1-1
V gene: TRBV2
clone size: .
CDR3 protein: CASRQGPSTEAFF
CDR3 DNA: TGTGCCAGCAGGCAGGGGCCTAGCACTGAAGCTTTCTTT

D gene: .
J gene: TRBJ2-7
V gene: TRBV6-1
clone size: .
CDR3 protein: CASSELSGYEQYF
CDR3 DNA: TGTGCCAGCAGTGAGTTGTCGGGCTACGAGCAGTACTTC

D gene: .
J gene: TRBJ2-6
V gene: TRBV9
clone size: .
CDR3 protein: CASSVQGAGANVLTF
CDR3 DNA: TGTGCCAGCAGCGTACAGGGAGCTGGGGCCAACGTCCTGACTTTC

D gene: .
J gene: TRBJ2-1
V gene: TRBV4-2
clone size: .
CDR3 protein: CASSQVGGGSYNEQFF
CDR3 DNA: TGTGCCAGCAGCCAAGTGGGAGGAGGCTCCTACAATGAGCAGTTCTTC

D gene: TRBD1
J gene: TRBJ1-6
V gene: TRBV9
clone size: once
CDR3 protein: CASSANRGGTYNSPLHF
CDR3 DNA: TGTGCCAGCAGCGCCAACAGGGGAGGAACCTATAATTCACCCCTCCACTTT

D gene: TRBD2
J gene: TRBJ2-5
V gene: TRBV5-4
clone size: .
CDR3 protein: CASSSGTSGGETQYF
CDR3 DNA: TGTGCCAGCAGCTCCGGGACTAGCGGGGGGGAGACCCAGTACTTC

D gene: .
J gene: TRBJ1-5
V gene: TRBV18
clone size: .
CDR3 protein: CASSPNTGHTQPQHF
CDR3 DNA: TGTGCCAGCTCACCTAACACAGGGCACACTCAGCCCCAGCATTTT

D gene: .
J gene: TRBJ2-1
V gene: TRBV2
clone size: .
CDR3 protein: CASKARGRYNEQFF
CDR3 DNA: TGTGCCAGCAAGGCACGCGGCAGGTACAATGAGCAGTTCTTC

D gene: .
J gene: TRBJ1-5
V gene: TRBV6-4
clone size: .
CDR3 protein: CASSVGGGQPQHF
CDR3 DNA: TGTGCCAGCAGTGTTGGGGGTGGCCAGCCCCAGCATTTT

D gene: TRBD1
J gene: TRBJ2-7
V gene: TRBV29-1
clone size: .
CDR3 protein: CSVFDRAAYEQYF
CDR3 DNA: TGCAGCGTCTTCGACAGGGCTGCGTACGAGCAGTACTTC

D gene: .
J gene: TRBJ1-3
V gene: TRBV14
clone size: few
CDR3 protein: CASNKVGAGNTIYF
CDR3 DNA: TGTGCCAGCAATAAAGTAGGAGCTGGAAACACCATATATTTT

D gene: .
J gene: TRBJ2-3
V gene: TRBV5-6
clone size: .
CDR3 protein: CASSFGGEGDTQYF
CDR3 DNA: TGTGCCAGCAGCTTCGGGGGAGAGGGGGATACGCAGTATTTT

D gene: TRBD1
J gene: TRBJ2-1
V gene: TRBV19
clone size: .
CDR3 protein: CASSSQTGGGYNEQFF
CDR3 DNA: TGTGCCAGTAGTTCACAGACAGGGGGCGGGTACAATGAGCAGTTCTTC

D gene: .
J gene: TRBJ2-1
V gene: TRBV19
clone size: once
CDR3 protein: CASSIEDRPPWRGDEQFF
CDR3 DNA: TGTGCCAGTAGTATTGAGGACAGGCCTCCTTGGCGGGGGGATGAGCAGTTCTTC

D gene: .
J gene: TRBJ2-1
V gene: TRBV28
clone size: .
CDR3 protein: CASSSFTGSSYNEQFF
CDR3 DNA: TGTGCCAGCAGTTCATTCACAGGGAGCTCCTACAATGAGCAGTTCTTC

D gene: TRBD1
J gene: TRBJ2-7
V gene: TRBV2
clone size: .
CDR3 protein: CASRLAGTGPLEQYF
CDR3 DNA: TGTGCCAGCAGACTAGCTGGGACAGGACCTTTAGAGCAGTACTTC

D gene: .
J gene: TRBJ2-7
V gene: TRBV6-6
clone size: .
CDR3 protein: CASSNLGLSTYEQYF
CDR3 DNA: TGTGCCAGCAGTAACCTGGGCCTTTCCACCTACGAGCAGTACTTC

D gene: TRBD1
J gene: TRBJ1-1
V gene: TRBV4-3
clone size: .
CDR3 protein: CASSQAGGVLMNTEAFF
CDR3 DNA: TGCGCCAGCAGCCAAGCAGGGGGAGTGCTTATGAACACTGAAGCTTTCTTT

D gene: .
J gene: TRBJ2-7
V gene: TRBV29-1
clone size: .
CDR3 protein: CSVEYGAEQYF
CDR3 DNA: TGCAGCGTTGAATACGGGGCCGAGCAGTACTTC

D gene: TRBD1
J gene: TRBJ1-1
V gene: TRBV14
clone size: .
CDR3 protein: CASSPSGQGASEAFF
CDR3 DNA: TGTGCCAGCAGCCCTTCCGGACAGGGGGCATCTGAAGCTTTCTTT

D gene: TRBD1
J gene: TRBJ1-4
V gene: TRBV28
clone size: .
CDR3 protein: CASSLTGEWEKLFF
CDR3 DNA: TGTGCCAGCAGTTTAACAGGGGAATGGGAAAAACTGTTTTTT

D gene: TRBD1
J gene: TRBJ2-1
V gene: TRBV18
clone size: .
CDR3 protein: CASSTQGAGIYNEQFF
CDR3 DNA: TGTGCCAGCTCAACACAGGGGGCAGGGATATACAATGAGCAGTTCTTC

D gene: .
J gene: TRBJ2-7
V gene: TRBV5-1
clone size: once
CDR3 protein: CASSPTGTTYEQYF
CDR3 DNA: TGCGCCAGCAGTCCGACAGGGACTACTTACGAGCAGTACTTC

D gene: TRBD1
J gene: TRBJ1-2
V gene: TRBV5-1
clone size: .
CDR3 protein: CASSLAEGGPNYGYTF
CDR3 DNA: TGCGCCAGCAGCTTGGCCGAAGGGGGCCCTAACTATGGCTACACCTTC

D gene: .
J gene: TRBJ2-2
V gene: TRBV19
clone size: .
CDR3 protein: CASSPGANIGELFF
CDR3 DNA: TGTGCCAGTAGCCCCGGGGCGAATATCGGGGAGCTGTTTTTT

D gene: TRBD1
J gene: TRBJ1-3
V gene: TRBV5-1
clone size: .
CDR3 protein: CASRAGTGDGNTIYF
CDR3 DNA: TGCGCCAGCAGGGCCGGGACAGGGGACGGAAACACCATATATTTT

D gene: .
J gene: TRBJ1-5
V gene: TRBV19
clone size: .
CDR3 protein: CASSIVAVNNQPQHF
CDR3 DNA: TGTGCCAGTAGTATAGTTGCAGTGAACAATCAGCCCCAGCATTTT

D gene: TRBD2
J gene: TRBJ2-2
V gene: TRBV5-1
clone size: once
CDR3 protein: CASLDLAGGPGELFF
CDR3 DNA: TGCGCCAGCTTGGATCTAGCGGGAGGTCCCGGGGAGCTGTTTTTT